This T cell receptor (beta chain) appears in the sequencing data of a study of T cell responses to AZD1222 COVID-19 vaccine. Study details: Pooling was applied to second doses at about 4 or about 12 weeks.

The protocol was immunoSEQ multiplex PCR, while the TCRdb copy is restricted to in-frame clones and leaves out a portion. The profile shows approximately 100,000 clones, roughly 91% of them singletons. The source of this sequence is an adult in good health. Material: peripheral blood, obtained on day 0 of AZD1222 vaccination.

CDR3 region: CASSLDPPGARGAFF. The CDR3 DNA sequence: TGTGCCAGCAGTTTAGATCCTCCGGGGGCGAGGGGAGCTTTCTTT. The rearrangement joins TRBV28 to TRBJ1-1, with D perhaps matching TRBD1 (6 bases). V lost 2 bases, J lost 10 bases, and 20 bases lay in between. From germline, CDR1 is MDHEN and CDR2 SYDVKM. The CDR3 is made up of 15 amino acids.